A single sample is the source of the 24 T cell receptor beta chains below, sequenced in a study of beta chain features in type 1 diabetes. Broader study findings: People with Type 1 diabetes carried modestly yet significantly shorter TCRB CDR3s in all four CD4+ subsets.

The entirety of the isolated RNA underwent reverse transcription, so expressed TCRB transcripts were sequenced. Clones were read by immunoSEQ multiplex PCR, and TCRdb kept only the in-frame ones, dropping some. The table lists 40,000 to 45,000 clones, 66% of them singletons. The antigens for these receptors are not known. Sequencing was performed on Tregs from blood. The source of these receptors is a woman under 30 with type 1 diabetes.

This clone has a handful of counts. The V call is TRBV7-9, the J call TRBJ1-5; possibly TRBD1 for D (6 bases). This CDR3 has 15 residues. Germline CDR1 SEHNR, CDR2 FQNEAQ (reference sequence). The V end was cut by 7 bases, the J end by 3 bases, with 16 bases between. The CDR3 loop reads CASITPGQFNQPQHF. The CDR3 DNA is TGTGCCAGCATCACCCCCGGACAGTTCAATCAGCCCCAGCATTTT.

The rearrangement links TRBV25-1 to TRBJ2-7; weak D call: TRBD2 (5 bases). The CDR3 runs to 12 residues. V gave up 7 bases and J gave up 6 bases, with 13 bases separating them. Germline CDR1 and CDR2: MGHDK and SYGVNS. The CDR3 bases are TGTGCCAGCATCACCGGACTTGTCGAGCAGTACTTC. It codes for CASITGLVEQYF.

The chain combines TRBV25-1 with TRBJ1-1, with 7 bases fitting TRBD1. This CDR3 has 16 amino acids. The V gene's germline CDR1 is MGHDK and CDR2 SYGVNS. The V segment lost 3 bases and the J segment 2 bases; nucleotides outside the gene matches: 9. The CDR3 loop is CASSDWTGGRNTEAFF. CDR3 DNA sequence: TGTGCCAGCAGTGACTGGACAGGAGGACGTAACACTGAAGCTTTCTTT.

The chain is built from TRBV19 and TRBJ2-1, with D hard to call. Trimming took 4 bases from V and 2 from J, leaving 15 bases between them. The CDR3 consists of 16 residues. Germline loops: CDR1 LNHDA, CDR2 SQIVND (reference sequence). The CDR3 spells CASSTAARLTYNEQFF. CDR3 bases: TGTGCCAGTAGTACGGCAGCTAGGTTGACCTACAATGAGCAGTTCTTC.

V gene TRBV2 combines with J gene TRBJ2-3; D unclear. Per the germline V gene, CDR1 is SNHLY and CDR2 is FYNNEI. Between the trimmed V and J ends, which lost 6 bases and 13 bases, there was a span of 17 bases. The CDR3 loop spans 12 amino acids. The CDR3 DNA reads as TGTGCCAGCAGAATTCTGCCCGCGGCGGAGTATTTT. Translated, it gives CASRILPAAEYF.

This chain's CDR3 is CASSLSGSGGSSPLHF. The CDR3 coding sequence is TGTGCCAGCAGCCTTAGCGGGTCAGGGGGCTCTTCACCCCTCCACTTT. The chain has TRBV14 and TRBJ1-6; 8 bases agree with TRBD1. CDR3 length: 16 amino acids. Trimming at V came to 4 bases and at J to 9 bases, leaving 11 bases not matched to a gene. The germline CDR1 and CDR2 sequences are SGHDN and FVKESK.

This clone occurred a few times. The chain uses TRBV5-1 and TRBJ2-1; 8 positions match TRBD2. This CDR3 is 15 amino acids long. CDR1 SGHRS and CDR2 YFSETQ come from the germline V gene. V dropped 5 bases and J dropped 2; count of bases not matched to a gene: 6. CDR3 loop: CASRSPGLAYNEQFF. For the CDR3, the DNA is TGCGCCAGCAGATCACCGGGACTAGCCTACAATGAGCAGTTCTTC. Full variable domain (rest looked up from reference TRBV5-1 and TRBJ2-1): KAGVTQTPRYLIKTRGQQVTLSCSPISGHRSVSWYQQTPGQGLQFLFEYFSETQRNKGNFPGRFSGRQFSNSRSEMNVSTLELGDSALYLCASRSPGLAYNEQFFGPGTRLTVL.

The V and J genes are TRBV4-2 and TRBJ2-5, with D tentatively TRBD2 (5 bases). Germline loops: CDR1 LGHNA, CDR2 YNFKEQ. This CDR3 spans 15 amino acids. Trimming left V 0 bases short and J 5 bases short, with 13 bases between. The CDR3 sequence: CASSQDLSGMETQYF. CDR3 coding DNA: TGTGCCAGCAGCCAAGATCTTTCGGGAATGGAGACCCAGTACTTC.

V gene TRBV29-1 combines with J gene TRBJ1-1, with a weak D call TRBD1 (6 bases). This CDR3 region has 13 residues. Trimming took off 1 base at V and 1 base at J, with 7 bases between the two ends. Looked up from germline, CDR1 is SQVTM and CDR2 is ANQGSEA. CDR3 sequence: CSVEVGQNTEAFF. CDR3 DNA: TGCAGCGTTGAAGTGGGACAGAACACTGAAGCTTTCTTT.

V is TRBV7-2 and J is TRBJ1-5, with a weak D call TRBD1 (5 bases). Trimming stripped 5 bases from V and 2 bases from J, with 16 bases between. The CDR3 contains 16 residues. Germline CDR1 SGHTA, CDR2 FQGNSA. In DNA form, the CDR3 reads TGTGCCAGCAGCCTGGCGGGGGGATATGGCAATCAGCCCCAGCATTTT. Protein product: CASSLAGGYGNQPQHF.

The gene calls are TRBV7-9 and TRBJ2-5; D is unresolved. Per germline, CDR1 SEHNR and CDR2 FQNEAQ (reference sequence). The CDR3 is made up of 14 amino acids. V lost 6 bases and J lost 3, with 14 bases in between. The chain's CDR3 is CASSNGGREETQYF. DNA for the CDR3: TGTGCCAGCAGTAACGGCGGCAGAGAAGAGACCCAGTACTTC.

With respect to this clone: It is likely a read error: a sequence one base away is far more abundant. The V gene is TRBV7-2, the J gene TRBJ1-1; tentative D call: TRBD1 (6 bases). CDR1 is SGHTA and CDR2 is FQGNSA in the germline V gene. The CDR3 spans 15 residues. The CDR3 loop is CASSLYGTTSTEASF. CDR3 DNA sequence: TGTGCCAGCAGCTTGTATGGGACAACAAGCACTGAAGCTTCCTTT.

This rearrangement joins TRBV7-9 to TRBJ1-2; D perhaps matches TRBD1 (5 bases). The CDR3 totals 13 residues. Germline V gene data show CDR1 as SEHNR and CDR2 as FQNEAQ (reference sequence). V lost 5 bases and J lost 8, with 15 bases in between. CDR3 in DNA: TGTGCCAGCAGCCGTGGACAAAACGGCGGCTACACCTTC. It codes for CASSRGQNGGYTF.

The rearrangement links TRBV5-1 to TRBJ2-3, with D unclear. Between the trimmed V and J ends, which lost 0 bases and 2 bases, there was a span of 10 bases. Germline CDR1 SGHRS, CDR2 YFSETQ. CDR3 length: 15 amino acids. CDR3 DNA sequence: TGCGCCAGCAGCTTGGGTACATTCCTCACAGATACGCAGTATTTT. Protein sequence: CASSLGTFLTDTQYF.

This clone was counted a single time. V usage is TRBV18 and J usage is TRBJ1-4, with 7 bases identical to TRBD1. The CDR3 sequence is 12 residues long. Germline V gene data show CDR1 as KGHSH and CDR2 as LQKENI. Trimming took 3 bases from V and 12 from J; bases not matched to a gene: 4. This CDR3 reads CASSPTGRELFF. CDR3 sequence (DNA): TGTGCCAGCTCACCGACAGGGCGGGAACTGTTTTTT.

This chain's CDR3 is CASSFGGRGEKTQYF. DNA of the CDR3: TGTGCCAGCAGCTTTGGGGGGCGGGGGGAAAAGACCCAGTACTTC. The V call is TRBV5-4, the J call TRBJ2-5; 8 nucleotides line up with TRBD2. This CDR3 is built from 15 residues. Germline V gives CDR1 SGHNT, CDR2 YYREEE (reference sequence). V dropped 2 bases and J dropped 6; count of bases not matched to a gene: 9.

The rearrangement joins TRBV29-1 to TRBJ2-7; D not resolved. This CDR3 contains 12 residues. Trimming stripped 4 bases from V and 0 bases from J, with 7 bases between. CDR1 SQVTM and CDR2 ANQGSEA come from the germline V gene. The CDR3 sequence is CSVGLVSYEQYF. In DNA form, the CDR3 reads TGCAGCGTTGGTCTTGTCTCCTACGAGCAGTACTTC.

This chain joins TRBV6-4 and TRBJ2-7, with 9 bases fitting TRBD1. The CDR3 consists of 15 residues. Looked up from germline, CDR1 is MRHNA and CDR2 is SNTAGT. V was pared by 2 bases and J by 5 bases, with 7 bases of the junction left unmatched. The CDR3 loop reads CASSDLDRGSDEQYF. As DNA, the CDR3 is TGTGCCAGCAGTGACCTGGACAGGGGAAGCGACGAGCAGTACTTC.

CDR3 coding DNA: TGCGCCAGCAGCCAAGATTCGGGATTTGAGCAGTTCTTC. The encoded protein is CASSQDSGFEQFF. This chain connects TRBV4-1 to TRBJ2-1; possibly TRBD2 for D (5 bases). The length of the CDR3 is 13 residues. Germline lookup yields CDR1 MGHRA and CDR2 YSYEKL. Deletions cut 0 bases from V and 9 bases from J, with 9 bases between.

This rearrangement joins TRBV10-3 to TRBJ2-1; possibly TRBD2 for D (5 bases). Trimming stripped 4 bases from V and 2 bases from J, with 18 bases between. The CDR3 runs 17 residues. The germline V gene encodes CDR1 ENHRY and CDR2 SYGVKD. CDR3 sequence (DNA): TGTGCCATCAGTGGGCAGGCCTCCCGGGGTACCTACAATGAGCAGTTCTTC. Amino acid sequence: CAISGQASRGTYNEQFF.

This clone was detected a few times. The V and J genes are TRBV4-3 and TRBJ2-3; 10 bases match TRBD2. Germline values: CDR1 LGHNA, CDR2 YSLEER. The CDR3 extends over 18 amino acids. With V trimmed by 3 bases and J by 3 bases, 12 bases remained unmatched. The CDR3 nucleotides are TGCGCCAGCAGCCAGGGCCTTCTAGCGGGAGTACGTACAGATACGCAGTATTTT. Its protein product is CASSQGLLAGVRTDTQYF.

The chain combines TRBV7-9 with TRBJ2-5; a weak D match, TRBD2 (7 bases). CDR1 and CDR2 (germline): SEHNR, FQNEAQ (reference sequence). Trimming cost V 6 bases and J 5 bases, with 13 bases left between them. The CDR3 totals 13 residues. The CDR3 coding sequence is TGTGCCAGCAGGGGAGGGGGGGCTGAGACCCAGTACTTC. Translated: CASRGGGAETQYF. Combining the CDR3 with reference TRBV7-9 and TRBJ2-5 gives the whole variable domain DTGVSQNPRHKITKRGQNVTFRCDPISEHNRLYWYRQTLGQGPEFLTYFQNEAQLEKSRLLSDRFSAERPKGSFSTLEIQRTEQGDSAMYLCASRGGGAETQYFGPGTRLLVL.

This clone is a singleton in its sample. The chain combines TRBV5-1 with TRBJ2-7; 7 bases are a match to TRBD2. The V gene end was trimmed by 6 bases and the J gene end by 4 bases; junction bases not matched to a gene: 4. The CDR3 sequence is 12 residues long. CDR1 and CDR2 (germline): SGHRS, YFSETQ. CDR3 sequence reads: CASKAGEYEQYF. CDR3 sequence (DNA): TGCGCCAGCAAGGCGGGGGAATACGAGCAGTACTTC.

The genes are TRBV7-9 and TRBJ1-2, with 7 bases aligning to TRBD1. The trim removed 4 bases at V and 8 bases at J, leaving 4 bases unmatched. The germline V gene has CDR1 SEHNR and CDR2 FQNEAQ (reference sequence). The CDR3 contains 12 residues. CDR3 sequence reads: CASSYRGGGYTF. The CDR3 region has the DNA TGTGCCAGCAGCTACAGGGGTGGCGGCTACACCTTC.